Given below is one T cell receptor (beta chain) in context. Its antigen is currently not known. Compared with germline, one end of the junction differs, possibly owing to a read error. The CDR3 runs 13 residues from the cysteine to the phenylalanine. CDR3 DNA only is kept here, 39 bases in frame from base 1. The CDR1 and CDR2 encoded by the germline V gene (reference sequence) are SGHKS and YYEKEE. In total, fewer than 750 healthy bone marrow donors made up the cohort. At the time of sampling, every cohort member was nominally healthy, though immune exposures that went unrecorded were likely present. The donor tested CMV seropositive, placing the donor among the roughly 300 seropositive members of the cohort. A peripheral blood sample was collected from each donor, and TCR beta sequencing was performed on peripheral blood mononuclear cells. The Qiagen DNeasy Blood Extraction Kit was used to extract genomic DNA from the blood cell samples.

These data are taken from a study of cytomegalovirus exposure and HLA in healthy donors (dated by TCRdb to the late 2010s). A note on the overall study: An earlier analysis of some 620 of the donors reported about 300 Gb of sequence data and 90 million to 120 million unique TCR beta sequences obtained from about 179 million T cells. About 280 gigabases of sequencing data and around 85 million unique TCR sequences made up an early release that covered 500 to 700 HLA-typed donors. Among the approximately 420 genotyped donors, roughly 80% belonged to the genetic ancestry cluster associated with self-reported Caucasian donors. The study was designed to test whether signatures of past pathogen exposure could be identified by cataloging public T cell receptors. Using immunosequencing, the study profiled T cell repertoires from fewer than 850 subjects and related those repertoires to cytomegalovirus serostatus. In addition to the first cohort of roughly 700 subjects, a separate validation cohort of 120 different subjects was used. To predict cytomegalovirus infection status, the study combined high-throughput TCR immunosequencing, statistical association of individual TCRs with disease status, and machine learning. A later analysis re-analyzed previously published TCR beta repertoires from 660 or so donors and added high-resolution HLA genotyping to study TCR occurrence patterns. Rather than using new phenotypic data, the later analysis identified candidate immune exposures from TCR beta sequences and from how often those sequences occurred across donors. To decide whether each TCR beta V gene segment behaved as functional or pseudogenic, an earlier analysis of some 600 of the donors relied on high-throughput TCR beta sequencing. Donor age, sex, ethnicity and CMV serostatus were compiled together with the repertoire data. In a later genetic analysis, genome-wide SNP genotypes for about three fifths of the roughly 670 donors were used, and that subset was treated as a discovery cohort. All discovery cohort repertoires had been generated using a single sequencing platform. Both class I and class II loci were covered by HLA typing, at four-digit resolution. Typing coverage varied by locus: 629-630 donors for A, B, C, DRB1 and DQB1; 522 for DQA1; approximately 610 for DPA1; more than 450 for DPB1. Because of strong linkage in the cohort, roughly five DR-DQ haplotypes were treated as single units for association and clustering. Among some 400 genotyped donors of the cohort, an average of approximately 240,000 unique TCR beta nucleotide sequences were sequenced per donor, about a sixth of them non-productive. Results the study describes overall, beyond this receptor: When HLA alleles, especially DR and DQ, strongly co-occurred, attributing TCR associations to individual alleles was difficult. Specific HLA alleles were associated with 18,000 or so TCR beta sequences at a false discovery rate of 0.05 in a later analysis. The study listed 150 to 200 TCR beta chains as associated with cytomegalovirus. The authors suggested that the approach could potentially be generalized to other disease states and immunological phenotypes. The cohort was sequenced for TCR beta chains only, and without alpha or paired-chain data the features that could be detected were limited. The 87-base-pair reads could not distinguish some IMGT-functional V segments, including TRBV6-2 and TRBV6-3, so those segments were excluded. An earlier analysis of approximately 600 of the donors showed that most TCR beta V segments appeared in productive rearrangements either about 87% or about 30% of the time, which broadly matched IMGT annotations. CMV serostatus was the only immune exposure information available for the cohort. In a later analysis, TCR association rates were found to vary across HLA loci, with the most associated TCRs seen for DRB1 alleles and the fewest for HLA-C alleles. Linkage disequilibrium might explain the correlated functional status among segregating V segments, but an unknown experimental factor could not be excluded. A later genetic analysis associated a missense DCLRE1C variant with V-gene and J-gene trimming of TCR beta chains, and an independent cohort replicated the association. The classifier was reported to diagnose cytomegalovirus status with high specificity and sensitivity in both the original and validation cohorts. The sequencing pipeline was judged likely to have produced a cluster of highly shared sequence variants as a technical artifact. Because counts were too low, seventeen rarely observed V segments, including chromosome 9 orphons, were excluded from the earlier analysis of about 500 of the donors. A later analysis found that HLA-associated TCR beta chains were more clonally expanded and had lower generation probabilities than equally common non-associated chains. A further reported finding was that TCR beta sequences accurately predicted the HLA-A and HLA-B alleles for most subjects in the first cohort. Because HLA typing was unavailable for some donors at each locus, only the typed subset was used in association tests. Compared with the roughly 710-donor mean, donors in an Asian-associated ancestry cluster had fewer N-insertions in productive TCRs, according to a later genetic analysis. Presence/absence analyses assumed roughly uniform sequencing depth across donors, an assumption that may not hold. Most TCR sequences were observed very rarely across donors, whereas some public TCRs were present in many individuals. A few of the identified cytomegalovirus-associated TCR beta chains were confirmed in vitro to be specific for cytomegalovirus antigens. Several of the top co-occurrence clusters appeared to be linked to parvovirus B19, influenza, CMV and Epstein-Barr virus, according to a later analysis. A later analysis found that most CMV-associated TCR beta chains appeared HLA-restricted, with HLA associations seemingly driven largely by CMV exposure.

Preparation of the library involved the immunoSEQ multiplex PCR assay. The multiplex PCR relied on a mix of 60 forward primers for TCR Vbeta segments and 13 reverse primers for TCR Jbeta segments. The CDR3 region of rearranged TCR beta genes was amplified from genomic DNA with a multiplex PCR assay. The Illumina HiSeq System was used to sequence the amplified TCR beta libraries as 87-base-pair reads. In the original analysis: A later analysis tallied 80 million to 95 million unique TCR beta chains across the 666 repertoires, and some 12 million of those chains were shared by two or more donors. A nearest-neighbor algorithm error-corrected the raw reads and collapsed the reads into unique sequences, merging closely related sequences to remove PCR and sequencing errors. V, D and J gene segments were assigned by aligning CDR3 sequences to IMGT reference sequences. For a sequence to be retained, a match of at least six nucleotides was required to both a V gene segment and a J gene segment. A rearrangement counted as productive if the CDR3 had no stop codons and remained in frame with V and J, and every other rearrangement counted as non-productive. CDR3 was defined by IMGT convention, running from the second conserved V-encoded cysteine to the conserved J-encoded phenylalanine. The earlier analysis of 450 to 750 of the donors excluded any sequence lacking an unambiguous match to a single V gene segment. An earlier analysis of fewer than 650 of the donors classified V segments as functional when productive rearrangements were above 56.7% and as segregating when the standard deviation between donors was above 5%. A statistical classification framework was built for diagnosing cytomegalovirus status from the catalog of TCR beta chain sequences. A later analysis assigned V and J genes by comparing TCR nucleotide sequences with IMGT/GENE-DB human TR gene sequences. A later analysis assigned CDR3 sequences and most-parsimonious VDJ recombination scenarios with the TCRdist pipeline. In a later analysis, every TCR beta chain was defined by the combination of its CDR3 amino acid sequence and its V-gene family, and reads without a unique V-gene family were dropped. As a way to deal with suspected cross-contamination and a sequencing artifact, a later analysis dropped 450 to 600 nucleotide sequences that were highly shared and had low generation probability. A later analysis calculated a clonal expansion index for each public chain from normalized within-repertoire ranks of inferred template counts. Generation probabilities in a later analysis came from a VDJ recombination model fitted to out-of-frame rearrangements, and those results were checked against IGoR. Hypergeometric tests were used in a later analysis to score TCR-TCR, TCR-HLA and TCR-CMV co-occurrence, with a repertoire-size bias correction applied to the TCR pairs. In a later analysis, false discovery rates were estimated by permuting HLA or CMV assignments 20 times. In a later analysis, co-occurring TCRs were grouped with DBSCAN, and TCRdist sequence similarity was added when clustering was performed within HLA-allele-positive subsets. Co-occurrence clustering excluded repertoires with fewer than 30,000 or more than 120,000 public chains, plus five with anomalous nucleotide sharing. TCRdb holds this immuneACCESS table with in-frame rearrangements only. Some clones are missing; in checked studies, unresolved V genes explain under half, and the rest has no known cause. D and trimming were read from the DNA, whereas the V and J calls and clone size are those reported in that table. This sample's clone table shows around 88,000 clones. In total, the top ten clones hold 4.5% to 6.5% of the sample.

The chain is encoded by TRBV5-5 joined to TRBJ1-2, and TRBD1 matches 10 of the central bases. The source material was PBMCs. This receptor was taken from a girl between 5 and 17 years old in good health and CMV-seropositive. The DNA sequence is TGTGCCAGCAGCCCCCAGGGGGACAGGGGACTTATCTTC. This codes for CASSPQGDRGLIF.